Listed below are T cell receptor beta chains from one sample, sequenced in a study of blood T cell repertoires in COVID-19. Assay: immunoSEQ multiplex PCR; the TCRdb copy retains only in-frame clones and omits some. Of fewer than 90,000 clones in the sample, less than 80% were seen once. Sequencing used peripheral blood. The receptor set was obtained from an elderly woman with acute or convalescent COVID-19. Both conserved end residues are part of each CDR3. Fields, in order: clone size, D gene, J gene, V gene, CDR3 DNA, CDR3 protein. A D gene is named only where the DNA matches it firmly. Only part of the rows carry a size: once, few, many, or a class if the clone is expanded.

>-|TRBD1|TRBJ1-6|TRBV5-1
TGCGCCAGCAGCGCCCCGGACAGGGGTGTATCACCCCTCCACTTT
CASSAPDRGVSPLHF
>-|-|TRBJ1-6|TRBV7-2
TGTGCCAGCAGCCTTGGGGGGACCTACTATGGCGGAGTGACGTCACCCCTCCACTTT
CASSLGGTYYGGVTSPLHF
>few|TRBD1|TRBJ1-1|TRBV18
TGTGCCAGCTCACCTTCGGGACAGGGGGCGACTGAAGCTTTCTTT
CASSPSGQGATEAFF
>-|TRBD2|TRBJ2-5|TRBV15
TGTGCCACCAGCCAGGGACTAGCGGGTTGGGGGACCCAGTACTTC
CATSQGLAGWGTQYF
>-|-|TRBJ2-5|TRBV4-1
TGCGCCAGCAGAGGGGACAATAAAGAGACCCAGTACTTC
CASRGDNKETQYF
>-|-|TRBJ2-3|TRBV5-1
TGCGCCAGCAGCTTTTCTAGCCCCCTAGGCACAGATACGCAGTATTTT
CASSFSSPLGTDTQYF
>-|-|TRBJ2-1|TRBV3-1/TRBV3-2
TGTGCCAGCAGCCACGATCGTCAGGGGAATGAGCAGTTCTTC
CASSHDRQGNEQFF
>-|-|TRBJ1-2|TRBV5-1
TGCGCCAGCAGCTACAATGGGCCCCACTATGGCTACACCTTC
CASSYNGPHYGYTF
>few|-|TRBJ2-7|TRBV7-9
TGTGCCAGCAGCTTATCCGGAGCCTACGAGCAGTACTTC
CASSLSGAYEQYF
>-|-|TRBJ1-3|TRBV28
TGTGCCAGCAGTGGTCAGGGTTGGGGTAGGGAACAGGCCTCTGGAAACACCATATATTTT
CASSGQGWGREQASGNTIYF
>-|-|TRBJ2-5|TRBV4-1
TGCGCCAGCAGCCAACCTATGGAGACCCAGTACTTC
CASSQPMETQYF
>-|-|TRBJ1-2|TRBV5-1
TGCGCCAGCAGCCCGGGAGGAACTTTGAACTATGGCTACACCTTC
CASSPGGTLNYGYTF
>-|-|TRBJ1-6|TRBV12-5
TGTGCTAGTGGTTTCGGAGATTATTCACCCCTCCACTTT
CASGFGDYSPLHF
>-|-|TRBJ1-5|TRBV19
TGTGCCAGTAGGGCGGGAGCAGCTGGCAATCAGCCCCAGCATTTT
CASRAGAAGNQPQHF
>-|-|TRBJ1-3|TRBV6-1
TGTGCCAGCAGTTTAAGAGAGTCTGGAAACACCATATATTTT
CASSLRESGNTIYF
>few|TRBD1|TRBJ1-1|TRBV5-1
TGCGCCAGCACCAGGACAGGGACGGGGAATGAAGCTTTCTTT
CASTRTGTGNEAFF
>few|-|TRBJ1-6|TRBV7-2
TGTGCCAGCAGCCCTGGACAACGGCCCCATTCACCCCTCCACTTT
CASSPGQRPHSPLHF
>-|-|TRBJ1-2|TRBV30
TGTGCCTGGACCTCCGGCAGGGGAAACTATGGCTACACCTTC
CAWTSGRGNYGYTF
>-|TRBD2|TRBJ2-6|TRBV10-3
TGTGCCATCAGCGGGACTACGGCGGGGGCCAACGTCCTGACTTTC
CAISGTTAGANVLTF
>-|TRBD1|TRBJ1-4|TRBV11-1
TGTGCCAGCAGCCTTACCGGGACAGGGGGTAATCTGTTTTTT
CASSLTGTGGNLFF